This TCR beta chain was sequenced for a study of OX40 agonist ivuxolimab in advanced cancers. For the study at large: Three dose-escalation patients had partial responses: one with hepatocellular carcinoma and two with cutaneous melanoma. Study results and caveats: Within 6 weeks, CD4+ and CD8+ blood T cells expanded clonally at 0.1 to 3.0 mg/kg.

Trimming shortened V by 3 bases and J by 0 bases, and 11 bases separated the two germline ends. This CDR3 has 15 amino acids. Germline V gene sequence: CDR1 KGHSH, CDR2 LQKENI. TCRdb's table, derived via immunoSEQ multiplex PCR, lists solely in-frame clones and lacks some. The sample records 85,000 or so clones, about 86% being singletons. About this clone itself: The antigen is undetermined.

This TCR was recovered from an adult with an advanced solid tumor such as melanoma, head and neck, liver or kidney cancer. This chain connects TRBV18 to TRBJ1-2; no definite D call. Material: CD4+ or CD8+ T cells sorted from blood, obtained in a trial of the OX40 agonist ivuxolimab. CDR3 in DNA: TGTGCCAGCTCACCTTCTAGATCTACTAACTATGGCTACACCTTC. Protein: CASSPSRSTNYGYTF.